This T cell receptor beta chain was captured by sequencing in a study of T cell responses to AZD1222 COVID-19 vaccine. This clone has only one observation. The table came from immunoSEQ multiplex PCR; TCRdb's copy has only in-frame clones and leaves some out. The sample consists of 120,000 to 150,000 clones, approximately 88% of them appearing once. The V end lost 4 bases, the J end lost 5 bases, and 17 bases lay between the germline ends. CDR1 LNHDA and CDR2 SQIVND come from the germline V gene (reference sequence). This CDR3 spans 15 amino acids. This receptor was identified in an adult in good health. Sequencing was performed on peripheral blood, taken on day 0 of AZD1222 vaccination. The rearrangement uses TRBV19 and TRBJ1-1, with a tentative D call TRBD1 (5 bases). CDR3 sequence: CASSTPGQGRTEAFF. The CDR3 bases are TGTGCCAGTAGTACCCCGGGGCAAGGAAGGACTGAAGCTTTCTTT. Supplemented by reference TRBV19 and TRBJ1-1, the full variable domain reads DGGITQSPKYLFRKEGQNVTLSCEQNLNHDAMYWYRQDPGQGLRLIYYSQIVNDFQKGDIAEGYSVSREKKESFPLTVTSAQKNPTAFYLCASSTPGQGRTEAFFGQGTRLTVV.